This TCR beta chain was profiled in a study of T cells in tuberculosis. The germline CDR1 and CDR2 sequences are SGHDT and YYEEEE. With 4 bases removed from V and 1 base from J, the gap between germline ends came to 8 bases. The CDR3 is 13 residues long. Clones were sequenced by immunoSEQ multiplex PCR, and TCRdb holds only the in-frame ones, with some missing. The table has 25,000 to 30,000 clones, almost 90% seen once. The TCR originated in a donor aged 10-29 years with latent tuberculosis or without tuberculosis infection. The sequencing input was PBMCs. This chain uses TRBV5-6 with TRBJ1-1; D unclear. CDR3 sequence reads: CASSPRGNTEAFF. The DNA for the CDR3 is TGTGCCAGCAGCCCACGGGGGAACACTGAAGCTTTCTTT.